The 10 T cell receptor beta chains in this list originate from one sample, sequenced in a study of blood T cell repertoires in COVID-19. The table came from immunoSEQ multiplex PCR; TCRdb's copy has only in-frame clones and leaves some out. The table shows over 250,000 clones, with 70% to 85% occurring only once. Sample: peripheral blood. These receptors were collected from a woman older than 75 with acute or convalescent COVID-19.

This chain links TRBV27 with TRBJ2-3, with 8 bases fitting TRBD2. From germline, CDR1 is MNHEY and CDR2 SMNVEV (reference sequence). The CDR3 spans 12 residues. V was pared by 6 bases and J by 9 bases, with 5 bases of the junction left unmatched. CDR3 sequence (DNA): TGTGCCAGCAGACCGTCGGGGGGGACGCAGTATTTT. Translation gives CASRPSGGTQYF.

This chain uses TRBV4-2 with TRBJ2-3, with 8 bases that match TRBD2. The germline CDR1 and CDR2 sequences are LGHNA and YNFKEQ. The trim removed 1 base at V and 1 base at J, leaving 7 bases unmatched. The CDR3 has 17 residues. The CDR3 DNA reads as TGTGCCAGCAGCCAAGCCGCAACCGGGGGGGGCACAGATACGCAGTATTTT. It encodes CASSQAATGGGTDTQYF.

The chain has TRBV19 and TRBJ1-5; TRBD1 aligns across 7 bases. J lost 2 bases, V lost 7 bases, and 2 bases had no gene match. The CDR3 spans 13 residues. Germline V gives CDR1 LNHDA, CDR2 SQIVND (reference sequence). CDR3 region: CASKQGRNQPQHF. For the CDR3, the DNA is TGTGCCAGTAAACAGGGGCGCAATCAGCCCCAGCATTTT.

The J gene is TRBJ1-1, the V gene TRBV5-1; 11 bases map to TRBD1. The CDR3 is made up of 14 amino acids. V shed 4 bases and J 3 bases; nucleotides not matched to a gene: 2. CDR1 SGHRS and CDR2 YFSETQ come from the germline V gene. The CDR3 loop reads CASSGQGAYTEAFF. CDR3 nucleotides: TGCGCCAGCAGCGGACAGGGGGCGTACACTGAAGCTTTCTTT.

The chain recombines TRBV6-5 with TRBJ2-7; perhaps TRBD1 as D (6 bases). Trimming cost V 6 bases and J 3 bases, with 18 bases left between them. CDR1 is MNHEY, CDR2 SVGAGI, per germline. The CDR3 loop spans 15 amino acids. CDR3 coding DNA: TGTGCCAGCAGCTCGGACAGAGAGGCCTTCTACGAGCAGTACTTC. This translates into CASSSDREAFYEQYF.

This chain joins TRBV19 and TRBJ1-1; a weak D match, TRBD1 (5 bases). The V and J ends lost 1 base and 4 bases respectively, with 22 bases between them. This CDR3 has 18 amino acids. Germline CDR1 LNHDA, CDR2 SQIVND (reference sequence). CDR3 in amino acids: CASSIAGPWGVESTEAFF. The CDR3 nucleotides read TGTGCCAGTAGTATAGCAGGCCCCTGGGGGGTGGAGAGCACTGAAGCTTTCTTT.

The chain employs TRBV3-1 (or the pseudogene TRBV3-2) and TRBJ2-7, with D possibly being TRBD2 (6 bases). The V end lost 8 bases, the J end lost 6 bases, and 17 bases lay between the germline ends. Germline-derived CDR1 and CDR2 are LGHDT and YNNKEL (reference sequence). The CDR3 is made up of 13 amino acids. DNA for the CDR3: TGTGCCAGCGGCCGTGGGGGGAGATTCGAGCAGTACTTC. It codes for CASGRGGRFEQYF.

V is TRBV7-2 and J is TRBJ1-4; TRBD1 matches 10 bases. The CDR3 runs to 14 residues. CDR1 is SGHTA and CDR2 is FQGNSA in the germline V gene. V gave up 4 bases and J gave up 7 bases; unmatched junction bases: 3. CDR3 DNA sequence: TGTGCCAGCAGCTCCGGGACAGGGGCTGAAAAACTGTTTTTT. As protein: CASSSGTGAEKLFF.

This clone appeared once. The V gene is TRBV12-3 or TRBV12-4, the J gene TRBJ1-2; 7 bases match TRBD1. The length of the CDR3 is 13 residues. J lost 7 bases, V lost 6 bases, and 8 bases had no gene match. The CDR3 region is CASRPTGAPGYTF. The DNA for the CDR3 is TGTGCCAGCAGACCCACAGGGGCGCCTGGCTACACCTTC.

This clone has more than one count but fewer than ten. The J gene is TRBJ2-5, the V gene TRBV5-1; the D is unclear. Germline loops: CDR1 SGHRS, CDR2 YFSETQ. The V and J ends lost 2 bases and 0 bases respectively, with 5 bases between them. The CDR3 sequence is 13 residues long. CDR3 in DNA: TGCGCCAGCAGCTTCCCGTACCAAGAGACCCAGTACTTC. Protein: CASSFPYQETQYF.